The present T cell receptor (beta chain) was sequenced within a study of T-cell memory formation after mild COVID-19. Study-level findings and limits: Still unconfirmed is whether the second-wave clones peaking on day 37 recognized SARS-CoV-2. Clones that shrank (day 15 to 85) were balanced CD4/CD8, whereas later expanders leaned CD4+. Mainly in CM and EM were contracting CD4+ clones; CD8+ were in EMRA.

Concerning this clonotype itself: Its specificity is unknown.

Trimming cost V 8 bases and J 2 bases; bases outside gene matches: 8. In germline, CDR1 is MNHEY, CDR2 SMNVEV (reference sequence). CDR3 length: 15 amino acids. 5'RACE primed at constant segments yielded TCR alpha and TCR beta cDNA libraries bearing sample barcodes and UMIs. TCRdb independently ran MiXCR on the 5' RACE reads; one entry per CDR3 protein. The sample lists hundreds of thousands of distinct CDR3 sequences, about 24% seen once, with around 8.1% in the top ten. This TCR derives from an adult woman who had mild COVID-19 (a few samples of this study predate the infection). Cell type and time point are not known. The V gene is TRBV27, the J gene TRBJ1-4; 7 bases map to TRBD1. The sample taken for sequencing was PBMCs or a T cell subset sorted from them (not recorded which). This CDR3 is CASGRDSGTNEKLFF. The CDR3 DNA is TGTGCCAGCGGACGGGACAGTGGGACTAATGAAAAACTGTTTTTT.